This T cell receptor beta chain originates from a study of blood T cell repertoires in COVID-19. Enrolment of Seattle patients took place during active infection, and they were followed longitudinally. Data came from immunoSEQ multiplex PCR; TCRdb stores just in-frame clones and leaves some out. The table records about 500,000 clones, approximately 92% of them present only once. With 1 base removed from V and 1 base from J, the gap between germline ends came to 10 bases. Germline-derived CDR1 and CDR2 are SGHAT and FQNNGV. The CDR3 totals 16 residues. The TCR comes from a man aged 18-30 years with COVID-19, enrolled during active disease. This chain connects TRBV11-2 to TRBJ2-2; D may be TRBD2 (5 bases). The sample comprised peripheral blood. The CDR3 here is CASSLVEGLNTGELFF. CDR3 sequence (DNA): TGTGCCAGCAGCTTAGTCGAGGGATTGAACACCGGGGAGCTGTTTTTT.